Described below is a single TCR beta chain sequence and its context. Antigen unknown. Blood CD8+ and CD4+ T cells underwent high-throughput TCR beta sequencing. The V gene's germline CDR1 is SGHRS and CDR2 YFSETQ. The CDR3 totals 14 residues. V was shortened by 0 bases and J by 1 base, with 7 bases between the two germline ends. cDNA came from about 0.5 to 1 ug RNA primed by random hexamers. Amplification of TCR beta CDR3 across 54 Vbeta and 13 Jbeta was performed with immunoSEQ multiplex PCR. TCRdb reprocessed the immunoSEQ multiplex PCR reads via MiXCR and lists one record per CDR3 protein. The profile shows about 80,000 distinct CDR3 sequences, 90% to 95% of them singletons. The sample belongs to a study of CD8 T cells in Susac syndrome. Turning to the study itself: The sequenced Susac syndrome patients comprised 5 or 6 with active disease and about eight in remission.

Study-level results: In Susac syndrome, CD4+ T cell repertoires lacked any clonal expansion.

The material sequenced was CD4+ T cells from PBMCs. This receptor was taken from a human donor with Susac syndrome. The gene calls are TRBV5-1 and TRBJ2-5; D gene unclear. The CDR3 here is CASSLERSQETQYF. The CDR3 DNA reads TGCGCCAGCAGCTTGGAACGGAGCCAAGAGACCCAGTACTTC.